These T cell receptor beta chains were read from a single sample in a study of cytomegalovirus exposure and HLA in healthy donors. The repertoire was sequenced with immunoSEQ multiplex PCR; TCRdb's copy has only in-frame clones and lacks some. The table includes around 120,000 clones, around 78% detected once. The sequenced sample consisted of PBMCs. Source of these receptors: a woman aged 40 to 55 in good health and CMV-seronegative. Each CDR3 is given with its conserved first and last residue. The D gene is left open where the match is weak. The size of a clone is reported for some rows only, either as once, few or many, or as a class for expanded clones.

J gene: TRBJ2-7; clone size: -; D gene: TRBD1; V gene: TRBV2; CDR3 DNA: TGTGCCAGCAGTGATCAACAGGGGCCCTACGAGCAGTACTTC; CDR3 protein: CASSDQQGPYEQYF
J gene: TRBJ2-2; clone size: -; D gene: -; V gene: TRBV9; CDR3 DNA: TGTGCCAGCAGCGTATCGGTTGGCGGAGGGTTTCGCGGGGAGCTGTTTTTT; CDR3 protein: CASSVSVGGGFRGELFF
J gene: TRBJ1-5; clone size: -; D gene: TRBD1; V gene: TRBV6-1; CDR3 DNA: TGTGCCAGCAGTTCGGGACAGCTAAGCCAGCCCCAGCATTTT; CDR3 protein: CASSSGQLSQPQHF
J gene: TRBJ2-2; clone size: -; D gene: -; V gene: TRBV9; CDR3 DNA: TGTGCCAGCAGCCCTAGTGGCACCGGGGAGCTGTTTTTT; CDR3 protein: CASSPSGTGELFF
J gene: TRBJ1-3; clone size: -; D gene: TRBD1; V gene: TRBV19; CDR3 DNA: TGTGCCAGTAGTCTACAGGGGCGAAACACCATATATTTT; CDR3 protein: CASSLQGRNTIYF
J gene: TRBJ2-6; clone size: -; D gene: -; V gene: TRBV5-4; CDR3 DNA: TGTGCCAGCAGCTCAGGCTCTGGGGCCAACGGCCTGACTTTC; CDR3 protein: CASSSGSGANGLTF
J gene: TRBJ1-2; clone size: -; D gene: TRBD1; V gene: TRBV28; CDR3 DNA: TGTGCCAGCAGTGAATCCCCAGGGGGGAGCTATGGCTACACCTTC; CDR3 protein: CASSESPGGSYGYTF
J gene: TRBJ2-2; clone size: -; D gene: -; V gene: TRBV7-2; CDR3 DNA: TGTGCCAGCAGCTTGAGGCCGGGATCCACCGGGGAGCTGTTTTTT; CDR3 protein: CASSLRPGSTGELFF
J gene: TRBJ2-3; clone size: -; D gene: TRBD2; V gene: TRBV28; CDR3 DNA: TGTGCCAGCAGATTAGCGGGAGGAATTACAGATACGCAGTATTTT; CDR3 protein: CASRLAGGITDTQYF
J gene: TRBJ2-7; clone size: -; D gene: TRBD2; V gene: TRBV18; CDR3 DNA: TGTGCCAGCTCACGGACTAGCGCGTACGAGCAGTACTTC; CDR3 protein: CASSRTSAYEQYF
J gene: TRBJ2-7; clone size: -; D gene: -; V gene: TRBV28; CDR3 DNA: TGTGCCAGCAGTTTATATGGGAGCGGCGAGCAGTACTTC; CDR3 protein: CASSLYGSGEQYF
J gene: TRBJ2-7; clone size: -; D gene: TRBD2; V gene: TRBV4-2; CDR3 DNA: TGTGCCAGCAGCTTGAGAGCGGGAGGGAACGAGCAGTACTTC; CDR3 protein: CASSLRAGGNEQYF
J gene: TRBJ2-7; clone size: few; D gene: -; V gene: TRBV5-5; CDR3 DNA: TGTGCCAGCAGCTTAACGGCGGAAAGCTCCTACGAGCAGTACTTC; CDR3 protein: CASSLTAESSYEQYF
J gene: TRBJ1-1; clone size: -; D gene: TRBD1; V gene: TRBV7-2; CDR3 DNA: TGTGCCAGCAGCCAACAGGGGGCAATCACTGAAGCTTTCTTT; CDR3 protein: CASSQQGAITEAFF
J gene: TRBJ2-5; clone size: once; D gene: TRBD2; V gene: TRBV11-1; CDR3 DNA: TGTGCCAGCAGCCCAGGGGGACTAGCGGAGACCCAGTACTTC; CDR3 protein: CASSPGGLAETQYF
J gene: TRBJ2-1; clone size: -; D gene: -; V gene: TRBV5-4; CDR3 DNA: TGTGCCAGCAGCTTGGGTGGAGGGCTGTTCCACAATGAGCAGTTCTTC; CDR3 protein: CASSLGGGLFHNEQFF
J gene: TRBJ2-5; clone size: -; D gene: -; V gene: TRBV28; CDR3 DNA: TGTGCCAGCAGTTTCCGAGGCCGAACCGGAGAGACCCAGTACTTC; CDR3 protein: CASSFRGRTGETQYF
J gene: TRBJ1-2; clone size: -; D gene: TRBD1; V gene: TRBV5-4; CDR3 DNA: TGTGCCAGCAGCACCCGGACAGGGGGCGACTATGGCTACACCTTC; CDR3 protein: CASSTRTGGDYGYTF
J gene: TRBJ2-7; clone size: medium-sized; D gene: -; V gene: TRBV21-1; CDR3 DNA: TGTGCCAGCAAGTTGAGCGGGACTAGCGGGAGGTTCTGCGAGCAGTACTTC; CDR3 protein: CASKLSGTSGRFCEQYF
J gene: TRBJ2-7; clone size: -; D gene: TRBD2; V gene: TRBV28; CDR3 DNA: TGTGCCAGCAGCCCGGGACTAGCGAGCTCCTACGAGCAGTACTTC; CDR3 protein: CASSPGLASSYEQYF
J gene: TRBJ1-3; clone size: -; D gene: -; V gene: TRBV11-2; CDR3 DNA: TGTGCCAGCAGCTTAGGTAGAGGACAGAGAATTGGAAACACCATATATTTT; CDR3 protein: CASSLGRGQRIGNTIYF
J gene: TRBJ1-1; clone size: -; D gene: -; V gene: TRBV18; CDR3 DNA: TGTGCCAGCTCACCACAACCCTTGGGGGGGGTGGGTTGGACTGAAGCTTTCTTT; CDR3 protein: CASSPQPLGGVGWTEAFF
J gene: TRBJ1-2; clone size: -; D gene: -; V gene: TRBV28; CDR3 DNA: TGTGCCAGCAGAGAGTCCCACAGGGAAGATGGCTACACCTTC; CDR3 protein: CASRESHREDGYTF
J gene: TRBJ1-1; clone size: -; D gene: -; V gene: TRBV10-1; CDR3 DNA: TGCGCCAGCAGTGAGTCGGGGCCCAGCAGGGCTTTCTTT; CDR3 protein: CASSESGPSRAFF
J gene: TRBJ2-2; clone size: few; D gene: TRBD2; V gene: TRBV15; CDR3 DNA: TGTGCCACCAGCAGAGATCGGGAGGGACACACCGGGGAGCTGTTTTTT; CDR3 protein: CATSRDREGHTGELFF
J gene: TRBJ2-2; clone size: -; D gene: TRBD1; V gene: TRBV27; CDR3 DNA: TGTGCCAGCAGTTCGACAGGGGGCACCGGGGAGCTGTTTTTT; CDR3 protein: CASSSTGGTGELFF
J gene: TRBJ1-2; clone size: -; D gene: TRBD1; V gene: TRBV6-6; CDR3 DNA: TGTGCCAGCAGTTACTTAACTACAGGGGGTAGTGGCTACACCTTC; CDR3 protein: CASSYLTTGGSGYTF
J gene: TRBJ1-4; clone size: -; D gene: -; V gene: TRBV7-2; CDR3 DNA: TGTGCCAGCGCCCTTTCGGGTGAAAAACTGTTTTTT; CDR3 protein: CASALSGEKLFF